The 29 T cell receptor beta chains below were found in one sample sequenced in a study of neurological immune-mediated disorders. TCRdb processed the 5' RACE reads anew with MiXCR; each CDR3 protein has one entry. The sample includes 40,000 or so distinct CDR3 sequences, about 3.3% seen only once; the top ten take about 8%. Time point denoted: longitudinal time-point 1 (baseline). Material for sequencing was PBMCs. Receptors originate from a woman aged 55-70 years with multiple sclerosis.

This clonotype has ten or more counts. The rearrangement uses TRBV12-3 or TRBV12-4 and TRBJ2-5, with TRBD1 as a possible D gene (5 bases). Trimming took 5 bases from V and 3 from J, leaving 19 bases between them. The CDR3 runs 16 residues. The CDR3 DNA follows: TGTGCCAGCAGTCAGAGACAAACAGGAACCAAAGAGACCCAGTACTTC. Residues: CASSQRQTGTKETQYF.

This clonotype was found many times. The genes are TRBV20-1 and TRBJ1-2, with a tentative D call TRBD1 (6 bases). Germline values: CDR1 DFQATT, CDR2 SNEGSKA (reference sequence). CDR3 length equals 15 residues. With 3 bases removed from V and 4 bases from J, the gap between germline ends came to 18 bases. This chain's CDR3 is CSASAGTPGSYGYTF. The DNA of the CDR3 is TGCAGTGCTAGCGCCGGGACACCGGGATCCTATGGCTACACCTTC.

This clonotype was detected many times. The chain recombines TRBV11-2 with TRBJ2-7, with 12 bases fitting TRBD2. The CDR3 loop spans 16 amino acids. The J segment lost 0 bases and the V segment lost 4 bases, leaving 4 bases of the junction unmatched. Per the germline V gene, CDR1 is SGHAT and CDR2 is FQNNGV. CDR3 nucleotides: TGTGCCAGCAGCTCCCTAGCGGGGGGGAGCTCCTACGAGCAGTACTTC. This sequence encodes CASSSLAGGSSYEQYF.

This clonotype was picked up many times. This chain uses TRBV3-1 with TRBJ2-7; no clear D. The CDR3 runs 15 residues. Germline V lookup: CDR1 LGHDT, CDR2 YNNKEL (reference sequence). The V and J ends lost 0 bases and 5 bases respectively, with 14 bases between them. CDR3 amino acids: CASSQEVGVSHEQYF. The CDR3 DNA is TGTGCCAGCAGCCAAGAAGTAGGAGTTTCCCACGAGCAGTACTTC.

The V and J genes are TRBV7-8 and TRBJ1-2; 10 bases are a match to TRBD1. The CDR3 is 15 residues long. Germline CDR1 SGHVS, CDR2 FQNEAQ. J lost 6 bases, V lost 3 bases, and 7 bases had no gene match. For the CDR3, the DNA is TGTGCCAGCAGCTTCCCCCGGGACAGGGGTCATGGCTACACCTTC. Translating it yields CASSFPRDRGHGYTF.

In this sample, this clonotype turned up many times. CDR3 residues: CAWSVRGFGAGQPQHF. The CDR3 DNA is TGTGCCTGGAGTGTACGGGGGTTTGGTGCGGGTCAGCCCCAGCATTTT. This chain links TRBV30 with TRBJ1-5; D may be TRBD1 (5 bases). With 0 bases removed from V and 6 bases from J, the gap between germline ends came to 18 bases. The CDR3 runs to 16 residues. From germline, CDR1 is GTSNPN and CDR2 SVGIG (reference sequence).

This clonotype was seen many times. The gene calls are TRBV29-1 and TRBJ2-1; D gene ambiguous. This CDR3 region has 12 residues. Germline loops: CDR1 SQVTM, CDR2 ANQGSEA. V was cut by 8 bases and J by 5 bases, with 13 bases left in between. CDR3 sequence reads: CSTRRSDNEQFF. Here the CDR3 DNA reads TGCAGCACCCGGAGATCGGACAATGAGCAGTTCTTC.

This clonotype was observed at least ten times. The rearrangement joins TRBV5-1 to TRBJ1-4, with a tentative D call TRBD1 (6 bases). The CDR3 extends over 14 amino acids. Germline assignment: CDR1 SGHRS and CDR2 YFSETQ. Trimming stripped 6 bases from V and 8 bases from J, with 17 bases between. DNA of the CDR3: TGCGCCAGCACCTCGACAGGTATTGGCGAAAAACTGTTTTTT. It yields the protein CASTSTGIGEKLFF.

This clonotype was picked up many times. The CDR3 DNA follows: TGTGCCAGCAGCTTAGCCCCTGTGAATGAGCAGTTCTTC. It specifies CASSLAPVNEQFF. The V and J genes are TRBV11-2 and TRBJ2-1; D ambiguous. Between the trimmed V and J ends, which lost 1 base and 7 bases, there was a span of 8 bases. There are 13 residues in the CDR3. Germline values: CDR1 SGHAT, CDR2 FQNNGV.

This clonotype was observed at least ten times. The chain is built from TRBV15 and TRBJ2-5; D is unclear. Looked up from germline, CDR1 is LNHNV and CDR2 is YYDKDF (reference sequence). The CDR3 runs to 13 residues. Trimming left V 4 bases short and J 5 bases short, with 11 bases between. In DNA form, the CDR3 reads TGTGCCACCAGCACCGGACGTTGGGAGACCCAGTACTTC. Protein: CATSTGRWETQYF.

Notes on this clonotype: A junction boundary mismatches the germline segment, possibly from a read error. The gene calls are TRBV7-2 and TRBJ2-7; D is unclear. There are 11 residues in the CDR3. Germline CDR1 SGHTA, CDR2 FQGNSA. The CDR3 loop is CASGFYYEQYF. CDR3 nucleotides: TGTGCCAGCGGCTTCTATTACGAGCAGTACTTC.

This clonotype was counted at least ten times. The V call is TRBV20-1, the J call TRBJ2-1, with 7 bases aligning to TRBD2. The CDR3 has 15 residues. In germline, CDR1 is DFQATT, CDR2 SNEGSKA (reference sequence). The trim removed 0 bases at V and 8 bases at J, leaving 10 bases unmatched. CDR3 in DNA: TGCAGTGCTAGAGACTCCGGACTAGGAGGCGATGAGCAGTTCTTC. It is translated as CSARDSGLGGDEQFF.

In its sample, this clonotype was seen many times. The V gene is TRBV4-1, the J gene TRBJ1-1; TRBD1 is a possible D gene (6 bases). Germline assignment: CDR1 MGHRA and CDR2 YSYEKL. The CDR3 extends over 15 amino acids. The germline V and J ends were trimmed by 5 bases and 3 bases, with 16 bases remaining between them. As DNA, the CDR3 is TGCGCCAGCAGCGGGCGGGGGCTTAAGGACACTGAAGCTTTCTTT. Residues: CASSGRGLKDTEAFF.

This clonotype was recorded at least ten times. The chain links TRBV12-3 or TRBV12-4 to TRBJ2-1; TRBD2 agrees at 7 bases. Trimming cost V 7 bases and J 5 bases; bases outside gene matches: 11. This CDR3 has 15 amino acids. CDR3 sequence (DNA): TGTGCCAGCACTCCTTCGCGGGGGTCGGACAATGAGCAGTTCTTC. It codes for CASTPSRGSDNEQFF.

This clonotype showed up many times. This could be a read error, since a much larger clone is one nucleotide away. The rearrangement uses TRBV4-1 and TRBJ2-7; 7 bases are shared with TRBD2. The CDR3 extends over 14 amino acids. After removal of 1 base from V and 6 bases from J, the junction contained 6 bases not matched to a gene. The germline CDR1 and CDR2 sequences are MGHRA and YSYEKL. CDR3 sequence: CASSQAAWGGEQYF. The CDR3, as DNA: TGCGCCAGCAGCCAAGCTGCATGGGGGGGCGAGCAGTACTTC.

This clonotype showed up many times. This chain connects TRBV29-1 to TRBJ1-2; D unresolved. The germline V and J ends were trimmed by 3 bases and 2 bases, with 7 bases remaining between them. CDR3 size: 12 residues. Germline V lookup: CDR1 SQVTM, CDR2 ANQGSEA. Here the CDR3 DNA reads TGCAGCGTTGAGACCGTGAACTATGGCTACACCTTC. Translated: CSVETVNYGYTF. Based on the CDR3 plus reference TRBV29-1 and TRBJ1-2, the full variable domain is SAVISQKPSRDICQRGTSLTIQCQVDSQVTMMFWYRQQPGQSLTLIATANQGSEATYESGFVIDKFPISRPNLTFSTLTVSNMSPEDSSIYLCSVETVNYGYTFGSGTRLTVV.

This clonotype was observed at least ten times. This sequence joins TRBV18 and TRBJ1-5; TRBD1 aligns across 7 bases. The germline V gene has CDR1 KGHSH and CDR2 LQKENI. CDR3 length: 15 residues. Germline trimming cut 2 bases from V and 6 bases from J; bases unmatched to any gene: 7. CDR3 in DNA: TGTGCCAGCTCACCATCCAGGGGGAAAAGTCAGCCCCAGCATTTT. Its protein product is CASSPSRGKSQPQHF.

This clonotype was observed many times. V is TRBV7-2 and J is TRBJ2-7, with D possibly TRBD2 on 5 matching bases. The length of the CDR3 is 13 residues. V was pared by 5 bases and J by 9 bases, with 17 bases between. The V gene's germline CDR1 is SGHTA and CDR2 FQGNSA. The CDR3 coding sequence is TGTGCCAGCAGCGGGGAGACTTCGCGTGGGCAGTACTTC. Its protein is CASSGETSRGQYF.

This clonotype was detected many times. The chain employs TRBV5-1 and TRBJ2-3; 8 bases line up with TRBD1. The CDR3 is 15 amino acids. The V gene end was trimmed by 4 bases and the J gene end by 6 bases; junction bases not matched to a gene: 10. Germline CDR1 reads SGHRS; CDR2 reads YFSETQ. CDR3 DNA sequence: TGCGCCAGCAGCCTGGCAGCAGGGGGCGAGGATACGCAGTATTTT. Translation: CASSLAAGGEDTQYF.

This clonotype was observed many times. The chain is built from TRBV20-1 and TRBJ1-2; TRBD1 might be the D (5 bases). Trimming took 5 bases from V and 0 from J, leaving 10 bases between them. The CDR3 contains 13 residues. Germline-derived CDR1 and CDR2 are DFQATT and SNEGSKA (reference sequence). CDR3 nucleotide sequence: TGCAGTGCTTGGGACGGATCTAACTATGGCTACACCTTC. It specifies CSAWDGSNYGYTF.

The sample holds many counts of this clonotype. CDR3 in amino acids: CASSYTGKTEQYF. In nucleotides, the CDR3 is TGTGCCAGCAGTTATACAGGGAAAACCGAGCAGTACTTC. This chain connects TRBV6-2 or TRBV6-3 to TRBJ2-7; possible D gene TRBD1, 6 bases. Looked up from germline, CDR1 is MNHEY and CDR2 is SVGEGT. This CDR3 region has 13 residues. Trimming cost V 3 bases and J 6 bases, with 12 bases left between them.

This clonotype has ten or more counts. V usage is TRBV7-2 and J usage is TRBJ2-5, with TRBD2 as a possible D gene (6 bases). The germline gives CDR1 SGHTA, CDR2 FQGNSA. Trimming cost V 3 bases and J 5 bases, with 13 bases left between them. CDR3 length equals 14 residues. DNA of the CDR3: TGTGCCAGCAGCTTTACTAGCCTTGGTGAGACCCAGTACTTC. Translation gives CASSFTSLGETQYF.

At least ten counts were recorded for this clonotype. The rearrangement uses TRBV5-1 and TRBJ2-5, with 13 bases fitting TRBD2. The germline CDR1 and CDR2 sequences are SGHRS and YFSETQ. This CDR3 has 16 residues. V gave up 4 bases and J gave up 1 base; unmatched junction bases: 4. The CDR3 loop reads CASSQTSGGRQETQYF. The CDR3 bases are TGCGCCAGCAGCCAGACTAGCGGGGGGCGCCAAGAGACCCAGTACTTC.

Many counts were recorded for this clonotype. The chain joins TRBV6-5 to TRBJ2-2; D remains unclear. Germline V gene data show CDR1 as MNHEY and CDR2 as SVGAGI. The CDR3 spans 14 residues. V was shortened by 5 bases and J by 4 bases, with 11 bases between the two germline ends. CDR3 amino acids: CASSTSVPTGELFF. CDR3 nucleotide sequence: TGTGCCAGCAGTACCTCCGTACCCACCGGGGAGCTGTTTTTT.

The sample holds many counts of this clonotype. V and J are TRBV27 and TRBJ1-1, with 7 bases identical to TRBD1. In germline, CDR1 is MNHEY, CDR2 SMNVEV (reference sequence). V lost 7 bases, J lost 4 bases, and 12 bases stayed unmatched. The CDR3 has 15 residues. The chain's CDR3 is CASTTRQGLVTEAFF. The CDR3 nucleotides are TGTGCCAGCACAACCCGACAGGGTCTGGTCACTGAAGCTTTCTTT.

This clonotype was recorded at least ten times. The chain joins TRBV20-1 to TRBJ1-6, with D hard to call. Germline V gene lookup returns CDR1 DFQATT and CDR2 SNEGSKA (reference sequence). CDR3 length: 13 amino acids. Trimming took off 6 bases at V and 7 bases at J, with 13 bases between the two ends. CDR3 sequence (DNA): TGCAGTGCCCAAAATGACGGGAATTCACCCCTCCACTTT. This gives the protein CSAQNDGNSPLHF.

This clonotype was counted many times. The CDR3 spells CASSLGAFQGASETQYF. The CDR3, as DNA: TGCGCCAGCAGCCTGGGGGCTTTCCAGGGGGCCTCGGAGACCCAGTACTTC. The genes are TRBV5-1 and TRBJ2-5; 8 positions match TRBD1. Germline-derived CDR1 and CDR2 are SGHRS and YFSETQ. Trimming took 4 bases from V and 5 from J; bases not matched to a gene: 16. There are 17 residues in the CDR3.

This clonotype has a count of ten or more. V is TRBV12-3 or TRBV12-4 and J is TRBJ2-7; D remains ambiguous. The CDR3 has 13 amino acids. Between the trimmed V and J ends, which lost 3 bases and 0 bases, there was a span of 6 bases. The CDR3 DNA reads as TGTGCCAGCAGTTTGGCCGTCTCCTACGAGCAGTACTTC. It is translated as CASSLAVSYEQYF.

In this sample, this clonotype turned up many times. The chain is built from TRBV5-5 and TRBJ2-3; tentatively, D is TRBD1 (6 bases). CDR1 is SGHKS, CDR2 YYEKEE, per germline (reference sequence). V was trimmed by 0 bases and J by 1 base, leaving 9 bases between them. The CDR3 extends over 15 amino acids. The DNA for the CDR3 is TGTGCCAGCAGCTTGGTGGGGGCTGGCACAGATACGCAGTATTTT. This translates into CASSLVGAGTDTQYF.